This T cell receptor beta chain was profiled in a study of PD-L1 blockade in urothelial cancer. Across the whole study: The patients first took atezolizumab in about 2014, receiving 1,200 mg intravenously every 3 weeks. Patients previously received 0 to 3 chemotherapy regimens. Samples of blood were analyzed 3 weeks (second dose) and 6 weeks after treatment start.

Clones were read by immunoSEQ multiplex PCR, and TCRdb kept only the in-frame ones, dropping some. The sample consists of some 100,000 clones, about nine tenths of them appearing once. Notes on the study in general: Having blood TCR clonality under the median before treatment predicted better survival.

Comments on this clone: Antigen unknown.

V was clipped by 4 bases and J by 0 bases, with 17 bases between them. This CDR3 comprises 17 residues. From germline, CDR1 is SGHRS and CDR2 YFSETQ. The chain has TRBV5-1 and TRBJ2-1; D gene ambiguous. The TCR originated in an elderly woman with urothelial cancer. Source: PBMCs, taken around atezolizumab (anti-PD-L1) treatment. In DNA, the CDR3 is TGCGCCAGCAGCCAACCCCCGGGTCGAGGCTCCTACAATGAGCAGTTCTTC. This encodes CASSQPPGRGSYNEQFF.